The 9 T cell receptor beta chains below all came from one sample that was sequenced in a study of blood T cell repertoires in COVID-19 (dated by TCRdb to 2018 to 2021). The library relied on the immunoSEQ multiplex PCR assay. This is the immuneACCESS table as TCRdb keeps it, with only in-frame sequences that have V and J called. A part of the clones is gone; compared with another copy, unresolved V genes explain less than half, and the rest is unexplained. The sample contains about 100,000 clones, approximately 84% of them found a single time. The ten largest clones add up to roughly 17% of the sample. Sequencing used peripheral blood. The source of these receptors is a woman in her fifties or sixties with acute or convalescent COVID-19.

The chain couples TRBV5-1 to TRBJ2-3, with TRBD2 matching 7 bases. The CDR3 covers 16 residues. V was pared by 3 bases and J by 2 bases, with 9 bases of the junction left unmatched. CDR1 and CDR2 from the germline V gene are SGHRS and YFSETQ. DNA of the CDR3: TGCGCCAGCAGCTCCCCAGCGGGGCCCAACACAGATACGCAGTATTTT. Protein: CASSSPAGPNTDTQYF.

V gene TRBV7-3 combines with J gene TRBJ1-6; D is possibly TRBD1 (6 bases). CDR1 is SGHTA, CDR2 FQGTGA, per germline. Trimming took off 5 bases at V and 9 bases at J, with 17 bases between the two ends. The CDR3 length is 15 residues. DNA for the CDR3: TGTGCCAGCAGCCGAGAGGGGGGGGTGGGTTCACCCCTCCACTTT. This gives the protein CASSREGGVGSPLHF.

This chain joins TRBV12-3 or TRBV12-4 and TRBJ2-2; D is possibly TRBD1 (5 bases). The V end lost 6 bases, the J end lost 6 bases, and 11 bases lay between the germline ends. The CDR3 is 13 amino acids. The CDR3 loop reads CASRPLGAGELFF. CDR3 DNA sequence: TGTGCCAGCAGACCTTTAGGGGCCGGGGAGCTGTTTTTT.

The chain is built from TRBV7-3 and TRBJ2-7; 10 nucleotides match TRBD2. Germline-derived CDR1 and CDR2 are SGHTA and FQGTGA. With 3 bases clipped from V and 2 bases from J, the junction kept 7 bases outside the gene matches. The CDR3 loop spans 16 amino acids. The CDR3 here is CASSFKSGGEPYEQYF. The DNA for the CDR3 is TGTGCCAGCAGCTTTAAGAGCGGGGGGGAGCCCTACGAGCAGTACTTC.

V is TRBV7-2 and J is TRBJ2-3; D gene ambiguous. Trimming left V 1 base short and J 2 bases short, with 10 bases between. CDR3 size: 15 residues. Germline-derived CDR1 and CDR2 are SGHTA and FQGNSA. Written as DNA, the CDR3 is TGTGCCAGCAGCTTAGTGCACAGAAACACAGATACGCAGTATTTT. This translates into CASSLVHRNTDTQYF.

CDR3 bases: TGTGCCAGCAGCCTACTGGGGGGTGGCGGCTACACCTTC. Translation: CASSLLGGGGYTF. The J gene is TRBJ1-2, the V gene TRBV2; TRBD1 might be the D (5 bases). Germline CDR1 is SNHLY and CDR2 is FYNNEI. Trimming cost V 6 bases and J 8 bases, with 16 bases left between them. The CDR3 totals 13 residues. The variable domain in full, completed from reference TRBV2 and TRBJ1-2, reads EPEVTQTPSHQVTQMGQEVILRCVPISNHLYFYWYRQILGQKVEFLVSFYNNEISEKSEIFDDQFSVERPDGSNFTLKIRSTKLEDSAMYFCASSLLGGGGYTFGSGTRLTVV.

This clone was seen a few times. The chain employs TRBV6-2 or TRBV6-3 and TRBJ1-3; the D is unclear. The V end was cut by 5 bases, the J end by 0 bases, with 14 bases between. Germline V gene sequence: CDR1 MNHEY, CDR2 SVGEGT. This CDR3 has 16 amino acids. CDR3 sequence: CASSDPGSGSGNTIYF. DNA of the CDR3: TGTGCCAGCAGTGACCCGGGATCTGGCTCTGGAAACACCATATATTTT.

The rearrangement links TRBV5-1 to TRBJ1-2; D perhaps matches TRBD1 (5 bases). Trimming shortened V by 0 bases and J by 5 bases, and 14 bases separated the two germline ends. This CDR3 region has 15 residues. The germline gives CDR1 SGHRS, CDR2 YFSETQ. As DNA, the CDR3 is TGCGCCAGCAGCTTGGGACAGACGGTCGGATATGGCTACACCTTC. Translation: CASSLGQTVGYGYTF. The variable domain in full, with the rest retrieved from reference TRBV5-1 and TRBJ1-2, is KAGVTQTPRYLIKTRGQQVTLSCSPISGHRSVSWYQQTPGQGLQFLFEYFSETQRNKGNFPGRFSGRQFSNSRSEMNVSTLELGDSALYLCASSLGQTVGYGYTFGSGTRLTVV.

The chain has TRBV6-1 and TRBJ1-2; D is unclear. In germline, CDR1 is MNHNS, CDR2 SASEGT. The CDR3 has 12 residues. Trimming shortened V by 1 base and J by 5 bases, and 5 bases separated the two germline ends. For the CDR3, the DNA is TGTGCCAGCAGTGAAGACATGTATGGCTACACCTTC. Amino acids: CASSEDMYGYTF.